This TCR beta chain was sequenced in a study of CD8 T cells in Susac syndrome. Random hexamers were used to reverse transcribe an amount of roughly 0.45 to 1 ug RNA. By means of immunoSEQ multiplex PCR, TCR beta CDR3 spanning 54 Vbeta and 13 Jbeta underwent amplification. Each CDR3 protein is one row after TCRdb ran MiXCR on the immunoSEQ multiplex PCR reads. The sample contains 170,000 or so distinct CDR3 sequences, 80% to 95% of which appear only once. TCR beta from blood CD8+ and CD4+ T cells was sequenced. FACS enriched CD8+ TEMRA cells, while bulk CD8+ and CD4+ were negatively isolated. The receptor was derived from a human donor with multiple sclerosis. The source material was CD4+ T cells from PBMCs.

CDR3 sequence reads: CASSLGPSWPQHF. DNA of the CDR3: TGTGCCAGCAGCTTAGGCCCGTCATGGCCCCAGCATTTT. V usage is TRBV7-6 and J usage is TRBJ1-5, with D unresolved. Trimming shortened V by 1 base and J by 9 bases, and 10 bases separated the two germline ends. The CDR3 contains 13 residues. Germline values: CDR1 SGHVS, CDR2 FNYEAQ. The full variable domain, rest sourced from reference TRBV7-6 and TRBJ1-5, is GAGVSQSPRYKVTKRGQDVALRCDPISGHVSLYWYRQALGQGPEFLTYFNYEAQQDKSGLPNDRFSAERPEGSISTLTIQRTEQRDSAMYRCASSLGPSWPQHFGDGTRLSIL.